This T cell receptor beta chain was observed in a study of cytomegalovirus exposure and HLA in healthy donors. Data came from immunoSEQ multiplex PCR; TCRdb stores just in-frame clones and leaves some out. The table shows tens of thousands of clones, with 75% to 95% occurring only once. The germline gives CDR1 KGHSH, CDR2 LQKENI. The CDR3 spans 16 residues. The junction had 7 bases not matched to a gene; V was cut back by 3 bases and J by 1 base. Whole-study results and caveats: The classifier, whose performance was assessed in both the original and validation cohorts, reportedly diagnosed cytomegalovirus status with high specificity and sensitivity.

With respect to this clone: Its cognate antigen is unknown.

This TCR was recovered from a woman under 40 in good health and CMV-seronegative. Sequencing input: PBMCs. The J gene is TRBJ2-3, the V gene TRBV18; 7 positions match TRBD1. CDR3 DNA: TGTGCCAGCTCACCTTACAGGGGAATTGGCACAGATACGCAGTATTTT. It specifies CASSPYRGIGTDTQYF.